A single sample gave rise to the 10 T cell receptor beta chains below, sequenced in a study of glioma-infiltrating T cells after dendritic cell vaccination listed by TCRdb under 2016. The protocol used for the library was the immunoSEQ multiplex PCR assay. TCRdb stores this immuneACCESS table with in-frame sequences only. Part of the clones is absent; in the studies checked, under half of the shortfall reflects unresolved V genes, and no reason is known for the rest. Here the sample has about 99,000 clones; less than 90% occur a single time. The ten largest make up approximately 5.5% of the sample. Explained via the paper, the time point label denotes: after dendritic cell vaccination, including at tumor progression/relapse. The source material was blood, sampled after dendritic cell vaccination. The origin of the receptors is a human donor with glioblastoma.

This clone was found a few times. The CDR3 reads CASRGQEEDTIYF. The CDR3 nucleotides read TGTGCCAGCAGGGGACAGGAAGAGGACACCATATATTTT. The chain is built from TRBV2 and TRBJ1-3, with 8 positions matching TRBD1. The CDR3 covers 13 residues. J lost 8 bases, V lost 6 bases, and 6 bases had no gene match. CDR1 is SNHLY, CDR2 FYNNEI, per germline. The full variable domain, with the rest looked up from reference TRBV2 and TRBJ1-3, is EPEVTQTPSHQVTQMGQEVILRCVPISNHLYFYWYRQILGQKVEFLVSFYNNEISEKSEIFDDQFSVERPDGSNFTLKIRSTKLEDSAMYFCASRGQEEDTIYFGEGSWLTVV.

The rearrangement uses TRBV5-1 and TRBJ2-7, with 7 nucleotides matching TRBD1. The CDR3 has 14 residues. J gave up 3 bases and V 4 bases, and 7 bases lay outside the gene matches. From germline, CDR1 is SGHRS and CDR2 YFSETQ. The CDR3 is CASSHRTGNYEQYF. The CDR3 DNA follows: TGCGCCAGCAGCCATCGGACAGGAAACTACGAGCAGTACTTC.

J is TRBJ2-1 and V is TRBV29-1, with 8 bases that match TRBD2. V shed 3 bases, J shed 0 bases, and the junction held 4 bases outside the gene matches. The CDR3 is made up of 15 amino acids. Germline CDR1 is SQVTM and CDR2 is ANQGSEA. The CDR3 nucleotides are TGCAGCGTTGATGCACTAGCGGACTCCTACAATGAGCAGTTCTTC. This sequence encodes CSVDALADSYNEQFF.

The chain employs TRBV5-8 and TRBJ1-2, with D tentatively TRBD1 (5 bases). CDR3 length: 14 residues. V lost 6 bases and J 4 bases, leaving 16 bases between the germline ends. Per the germline V gene, CDR1 is SGHTS and CDR2 is YDEGEE. DNA for the CDR3: TGTGCCAGCAACGTATGGACACAATTCTATGGCTACACCTTC. Protein product: CASNVWTQFYGYTF.

As regards this clone: The same CDR3 is also encoded by other DNA sequences in this sample. The chain is built from TRBV2 and TRBJ1-5, with TRBD1 matching over 7 bases. V shed 5 bases, J shed 0 bases, and the junction held 4 bases outside the gene matches. From germline, CDR1 is SNHLY and CDR2 FYNNEI. The CDR3 contains 15 residues. The CDR3 DNA reads TGTGCCAGCAGTCGGGACAGCAATAGCAATCAGCCCCAGCATTTT. Protein sequence: CASSRDSNSNQPQHF.

There are a few counts of this clone. The genes are TRBV28 and TRBJ2-1; 8 positions agree with TRBD2. The V segment lost 7 bases and the J segment 4 bases; nucleotides outside the gene matches: 12. CDR1 MDHEN and CDR2 SYDVKM come from the germline V gene. This CDR3 is 16 amino acids long. In nucleotides, the CDR3 is TGTGCCAGCAACGGACGAGCGGGAGAGGGATACAATGAGCAGTTCTTC. This gives the protein CASNGRAGEGYNEQFF.

The chain recombines TRBV28 with TRBJ1-2; D gene uncertain. Deletions cut 4 bases from V and 1 base from J, with 7 bases between. This CDR3 contains 13 residues. Germline V gene sequence: CDR1 MDHEN, CDR2 SYDVKM. DNA of the CDR3: TGTGCCAGCAGTTCCCTCCTTAACTATGGCTACACCTTC. As protein: CASSSLLNYGYTF.

The rearrangement links TRBV14 to TRBJ2-5, with a possible D match to TRBD1 (5 bases). CDR3 size: 17 residues. Germline lookup yields CDR1 SGHDN and CDR2 FVKESK. V lost 3 bases and J 0 bases, leaving 17 bases between the germline ends. The CDR3 spells CASSQGNRLLYQETQYF. The DNA of the CDR3 is TGTGCCAGCAGCCAGGGAAACAGGTTACTGTACCAAGAGACCCAGTACTTC.

This clone has more than one count but fewer than ten. This chain uses TRBV4-1 with TRBJ1-4, with 8 bases identical to TRBD1. V lost 3 bases to trimming and J lost 2 bases; unmatched junction nucleotides: 2. Germline V gene lookup returns CDR1 MGHRA and CDR2 YSYEKL. This CDR3 is 15 amino acids long. The CDR3 here is CASSQDRATNEKLFF. DNA of the CDR3: TGCGCCAGCAGCCAGGACAGGGCGACTAATGAAAAACTGTTTTTT.

The table lists this clone with a count of one. The chain combines TRBV7-8 with TRBJ1-5, with a tentative D call TRBD1 (6 bases). Deletions cut 3 bases from V and 4 bases from J, with 10 bases between. Germline lookup yields CDR1 SGHVS and CDR2 FQNEAQ. This CDR3 has 14 residues. CDR3 sequence (DNA): TGTGCCAGCAGCTTGGACAGCTTAAATCAGCCCCAGCATTTT. This sequence encodes CASSLDSLNQPQHF.